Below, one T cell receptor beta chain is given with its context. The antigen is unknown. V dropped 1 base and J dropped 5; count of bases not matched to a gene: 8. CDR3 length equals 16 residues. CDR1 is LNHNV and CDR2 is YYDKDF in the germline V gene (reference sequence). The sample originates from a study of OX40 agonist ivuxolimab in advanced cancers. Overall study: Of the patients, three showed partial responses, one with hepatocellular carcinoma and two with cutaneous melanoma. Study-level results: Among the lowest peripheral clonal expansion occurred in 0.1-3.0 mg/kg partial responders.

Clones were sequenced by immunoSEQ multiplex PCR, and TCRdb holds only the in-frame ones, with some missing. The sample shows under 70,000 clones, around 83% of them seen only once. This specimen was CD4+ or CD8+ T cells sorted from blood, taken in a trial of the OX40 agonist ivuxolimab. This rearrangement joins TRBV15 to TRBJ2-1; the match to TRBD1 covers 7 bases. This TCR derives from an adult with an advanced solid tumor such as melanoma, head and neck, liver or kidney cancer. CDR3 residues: CATSRAPTGSNNEQFF. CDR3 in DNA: TGTGCCACCAGCAGAGCCCCGACAGGGTCGAACAATGAGCAGTTCTTC.